This T cell receptor (beta chain) was identified during a study of blood T cell repertoires in COVID-19. About the research overall: Samples came from the United States, Italy and Spain, spanning acute and convalescent COVID-19. T cells, B-cell-depleted T cells, or PBMCs supplied cDNA or gDNA.

Repertoires were generated with immunoSEQ multiplex PCR, while TCRdb's copy carries only in-frame clones and drops some. The table includes 45,000 to 65,000 clones, 90% detected once. This receptor was taken from a human donor in a cohort sampled during active COVID-19. Sequenced sample: peripheral blood.

The CDR3 loop is CASSVGGSDTQYF. Written as DNA, the CDR3 is TGTGCCAGCAGCGTAGGCGGCTCAGATACGCAGTATTTT. The V call is TRBV9, the J call TRBJ2-3; D unresolved. The CDR3 covers 13 residues. The germline CDR1 and CDR2 sequences are SGDLS and YYNGEE. V was pared by 0 bases and J by 4 bases, with 6 bases between.